This T cell receptor beta chain was retrieved from a study of patients and donors after allogeneic stem cell transplantation. The CDR3 is 15 residues long. Germline V lookup: CDR1 MDHEN, CDR2 SYDVKM. The V end lost 5 bases, the J end lost 1 base, and 12 bases lay between the germline ends. TCRdb processed the RT-PCR reads anew with MiXCR; each CDR3 protein has one entry. The sample has about 90,000 distinct CDR3 sequences, roughly 48% seen once. In this sample, this clonotype turned up a few times. The material sequenced was blood, either unsorted or a sorted T cell fraction (not recorded which). The sequence came from a human donor who was either an allogeneic HSCT recipient or a stem cell or donor lymphocyte infusion donor (not recorded which). It is not recorded whose cells these are; they may come from a transplant donor. The genes are TRBV28 and TRBJ1-5, with a tentative D call TRBD1 (5 bases). CDR3 sequence (DNA): TGTGCCAGCAGTACAATGACAGCAAGCAATCAGCCCCAGCATTTT. Translating it yields CASSTMTASNQPQHF. Full variable domain (rest looked up from reference TRBV28 and TRBJ1-5): DVKVTQSSRYLVKRTGEKVFLECVQDMDHENMFWYRQDPGLGLRLIYFSYDVKMKEKGDIPEGYSVSREKKERFSLILESASTNQTSMYLCASSTMTASNQPQHFGDGTRLSIL.